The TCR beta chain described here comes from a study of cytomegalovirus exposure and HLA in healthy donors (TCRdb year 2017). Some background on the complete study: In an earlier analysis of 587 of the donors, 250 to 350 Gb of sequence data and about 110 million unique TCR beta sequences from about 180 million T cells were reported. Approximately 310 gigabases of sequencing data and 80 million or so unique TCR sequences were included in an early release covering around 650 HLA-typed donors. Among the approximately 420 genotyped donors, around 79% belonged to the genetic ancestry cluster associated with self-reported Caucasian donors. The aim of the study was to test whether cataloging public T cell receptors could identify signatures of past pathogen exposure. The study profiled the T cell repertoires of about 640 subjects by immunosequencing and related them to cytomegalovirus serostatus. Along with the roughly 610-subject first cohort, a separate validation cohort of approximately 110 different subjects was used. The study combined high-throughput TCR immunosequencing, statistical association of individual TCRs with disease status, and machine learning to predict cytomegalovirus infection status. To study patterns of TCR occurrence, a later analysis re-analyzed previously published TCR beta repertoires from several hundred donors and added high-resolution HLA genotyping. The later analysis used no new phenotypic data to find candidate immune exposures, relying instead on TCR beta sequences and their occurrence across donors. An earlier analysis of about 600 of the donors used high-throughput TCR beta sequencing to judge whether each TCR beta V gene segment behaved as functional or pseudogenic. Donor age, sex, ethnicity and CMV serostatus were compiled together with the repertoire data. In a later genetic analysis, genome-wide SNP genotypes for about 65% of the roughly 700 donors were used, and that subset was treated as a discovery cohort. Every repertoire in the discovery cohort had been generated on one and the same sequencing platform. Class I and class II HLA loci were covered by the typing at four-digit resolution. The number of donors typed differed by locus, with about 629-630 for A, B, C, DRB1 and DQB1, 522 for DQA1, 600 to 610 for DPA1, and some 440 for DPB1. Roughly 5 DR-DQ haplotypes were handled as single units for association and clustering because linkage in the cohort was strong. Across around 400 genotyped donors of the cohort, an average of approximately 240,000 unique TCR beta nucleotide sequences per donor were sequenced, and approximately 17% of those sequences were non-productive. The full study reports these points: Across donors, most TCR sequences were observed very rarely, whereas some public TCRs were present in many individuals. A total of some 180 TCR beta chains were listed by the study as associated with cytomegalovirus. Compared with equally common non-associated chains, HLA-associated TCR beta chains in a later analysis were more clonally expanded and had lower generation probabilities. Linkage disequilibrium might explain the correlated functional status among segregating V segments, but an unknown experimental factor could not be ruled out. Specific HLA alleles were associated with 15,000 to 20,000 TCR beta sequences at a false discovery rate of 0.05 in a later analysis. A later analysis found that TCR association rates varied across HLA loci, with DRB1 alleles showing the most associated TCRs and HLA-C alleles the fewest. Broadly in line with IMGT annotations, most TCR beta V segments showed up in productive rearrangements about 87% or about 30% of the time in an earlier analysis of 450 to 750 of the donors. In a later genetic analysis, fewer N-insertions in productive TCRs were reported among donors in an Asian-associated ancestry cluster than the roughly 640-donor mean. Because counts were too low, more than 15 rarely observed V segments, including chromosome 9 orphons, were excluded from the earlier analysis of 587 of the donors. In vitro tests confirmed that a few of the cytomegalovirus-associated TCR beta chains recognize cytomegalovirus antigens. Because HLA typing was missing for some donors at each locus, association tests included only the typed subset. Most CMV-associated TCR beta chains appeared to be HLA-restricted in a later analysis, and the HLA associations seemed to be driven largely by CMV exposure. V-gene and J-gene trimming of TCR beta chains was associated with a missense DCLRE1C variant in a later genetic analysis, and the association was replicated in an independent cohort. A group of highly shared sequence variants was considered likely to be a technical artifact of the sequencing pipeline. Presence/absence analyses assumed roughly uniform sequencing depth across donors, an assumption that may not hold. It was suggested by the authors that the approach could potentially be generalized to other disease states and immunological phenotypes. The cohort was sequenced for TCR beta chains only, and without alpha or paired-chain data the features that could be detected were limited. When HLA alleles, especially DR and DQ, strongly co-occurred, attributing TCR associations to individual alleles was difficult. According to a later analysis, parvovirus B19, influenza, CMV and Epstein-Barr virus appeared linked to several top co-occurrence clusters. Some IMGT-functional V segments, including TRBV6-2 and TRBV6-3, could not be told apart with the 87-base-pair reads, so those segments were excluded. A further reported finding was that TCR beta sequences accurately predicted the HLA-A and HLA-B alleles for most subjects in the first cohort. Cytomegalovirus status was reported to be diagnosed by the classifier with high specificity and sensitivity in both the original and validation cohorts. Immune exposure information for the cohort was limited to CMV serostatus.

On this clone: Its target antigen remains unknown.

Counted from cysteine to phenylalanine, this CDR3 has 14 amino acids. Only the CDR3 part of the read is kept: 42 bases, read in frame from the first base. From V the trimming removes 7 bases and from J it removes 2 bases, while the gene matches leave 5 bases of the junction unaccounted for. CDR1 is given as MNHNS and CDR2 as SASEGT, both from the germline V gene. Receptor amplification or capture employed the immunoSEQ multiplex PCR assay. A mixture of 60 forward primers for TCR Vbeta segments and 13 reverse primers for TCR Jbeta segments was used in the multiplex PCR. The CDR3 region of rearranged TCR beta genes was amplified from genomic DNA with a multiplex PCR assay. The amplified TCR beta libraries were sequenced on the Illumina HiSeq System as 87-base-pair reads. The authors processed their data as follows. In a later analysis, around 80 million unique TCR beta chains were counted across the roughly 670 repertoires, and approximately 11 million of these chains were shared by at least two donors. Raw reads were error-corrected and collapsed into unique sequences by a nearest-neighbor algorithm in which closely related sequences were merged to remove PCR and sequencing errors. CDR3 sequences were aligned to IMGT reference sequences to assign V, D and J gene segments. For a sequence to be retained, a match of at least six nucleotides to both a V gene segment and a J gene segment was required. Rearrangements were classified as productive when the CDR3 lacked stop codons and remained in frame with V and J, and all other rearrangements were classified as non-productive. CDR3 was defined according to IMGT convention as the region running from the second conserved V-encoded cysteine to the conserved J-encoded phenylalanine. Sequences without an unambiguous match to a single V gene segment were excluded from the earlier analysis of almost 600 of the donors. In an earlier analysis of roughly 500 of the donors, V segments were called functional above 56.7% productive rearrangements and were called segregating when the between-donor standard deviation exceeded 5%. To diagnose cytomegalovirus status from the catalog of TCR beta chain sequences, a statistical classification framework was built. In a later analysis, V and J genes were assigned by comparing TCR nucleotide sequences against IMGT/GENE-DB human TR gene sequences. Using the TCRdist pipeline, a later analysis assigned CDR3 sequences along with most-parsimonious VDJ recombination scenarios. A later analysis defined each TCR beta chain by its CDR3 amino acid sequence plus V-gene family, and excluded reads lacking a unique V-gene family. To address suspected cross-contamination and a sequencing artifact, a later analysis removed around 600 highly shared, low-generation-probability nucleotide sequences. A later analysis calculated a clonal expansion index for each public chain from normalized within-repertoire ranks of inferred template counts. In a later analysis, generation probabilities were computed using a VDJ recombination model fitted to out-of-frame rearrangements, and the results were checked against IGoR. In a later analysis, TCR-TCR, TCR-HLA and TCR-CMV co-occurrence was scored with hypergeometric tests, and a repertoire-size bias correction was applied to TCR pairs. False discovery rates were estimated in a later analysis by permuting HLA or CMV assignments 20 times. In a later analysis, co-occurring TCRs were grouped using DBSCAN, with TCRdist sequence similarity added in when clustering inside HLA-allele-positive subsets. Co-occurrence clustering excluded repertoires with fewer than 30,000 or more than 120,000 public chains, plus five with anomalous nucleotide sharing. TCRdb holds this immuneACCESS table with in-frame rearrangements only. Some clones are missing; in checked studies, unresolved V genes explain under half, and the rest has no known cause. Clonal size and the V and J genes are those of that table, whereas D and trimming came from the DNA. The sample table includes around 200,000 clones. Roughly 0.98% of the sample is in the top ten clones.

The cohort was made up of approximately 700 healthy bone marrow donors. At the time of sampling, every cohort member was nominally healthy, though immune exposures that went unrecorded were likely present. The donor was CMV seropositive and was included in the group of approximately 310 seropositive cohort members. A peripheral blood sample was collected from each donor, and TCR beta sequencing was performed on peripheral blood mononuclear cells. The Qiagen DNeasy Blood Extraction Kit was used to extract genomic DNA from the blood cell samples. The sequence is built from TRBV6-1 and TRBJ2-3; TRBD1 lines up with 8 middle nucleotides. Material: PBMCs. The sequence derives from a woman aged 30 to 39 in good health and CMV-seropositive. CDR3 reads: CASTGQAYTDTQYF. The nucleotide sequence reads TGTGCCAGCACGGGACAGGCCTACACAGATACGCAGTATTTT.